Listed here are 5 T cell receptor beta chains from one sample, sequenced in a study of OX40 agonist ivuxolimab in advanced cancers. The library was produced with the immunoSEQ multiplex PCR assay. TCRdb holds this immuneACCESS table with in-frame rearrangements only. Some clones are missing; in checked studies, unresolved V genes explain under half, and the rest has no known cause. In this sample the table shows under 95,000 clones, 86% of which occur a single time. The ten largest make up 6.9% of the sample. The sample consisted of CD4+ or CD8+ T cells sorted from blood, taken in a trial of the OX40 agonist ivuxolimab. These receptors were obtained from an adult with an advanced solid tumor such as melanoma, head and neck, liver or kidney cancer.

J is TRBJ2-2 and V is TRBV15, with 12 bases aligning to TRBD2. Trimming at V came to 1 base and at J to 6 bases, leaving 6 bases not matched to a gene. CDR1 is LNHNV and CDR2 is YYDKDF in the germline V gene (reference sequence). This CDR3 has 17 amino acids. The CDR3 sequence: CATSRGGTSGSPGELFF. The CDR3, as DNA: TGTGCCACCAGCAGAGGTGGGACTAGCGGGTCTCCCGGGGAGCTGTTTTTT.

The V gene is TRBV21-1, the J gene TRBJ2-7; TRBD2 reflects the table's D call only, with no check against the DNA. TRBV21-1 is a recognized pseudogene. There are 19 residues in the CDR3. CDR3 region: CASSKDGTSGTLRCYEQYF. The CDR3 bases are TGTGCCAGCAGCAAAGATGGGACTAGCGGGACTCTAAGGTGCTACGAGCAGTACTTC.

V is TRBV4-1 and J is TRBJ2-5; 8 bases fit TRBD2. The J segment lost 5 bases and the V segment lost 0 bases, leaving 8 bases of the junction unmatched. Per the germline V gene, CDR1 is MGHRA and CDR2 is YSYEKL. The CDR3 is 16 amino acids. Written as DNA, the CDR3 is TGCGCCAGCAGCCAAGATAAGGGACTAGAGGTGGAGACCCAGTACTTC. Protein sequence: CASSQDKGLEVETQYF.

CDR3 protein: CASSQTGPVYEQYF. The CDR3 nucleotides are TGTGCCAGCAGTCAGACAGGTCCCGTCTACGAGCAGTACTTC. The chain links TRBV6-5 to TRBJ2-7; perhaps TRBD1 as D (6 bases). This CDR3 is 14 amino acids long. Trimming shortened V by 5 bases and J by 3 bases, and 14 bases separated the two germline ends. Germline V CDR1 and CDR2: MNHEY, SVGAGI.

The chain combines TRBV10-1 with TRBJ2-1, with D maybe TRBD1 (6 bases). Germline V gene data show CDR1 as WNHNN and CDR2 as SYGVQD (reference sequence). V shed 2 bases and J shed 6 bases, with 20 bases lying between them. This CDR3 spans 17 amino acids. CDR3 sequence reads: CASSENGGLPTVNEQFF. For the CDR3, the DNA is TGCGCCAGCAGTGAGAATGGGGGCCTGCCGACAGTCAATGAGCAGTTCTTC.